This is a list of T cell receptor beta chains from one sample in a study of T cells in Graves' hyperthyroidism and ophthalmopathy. Via MiXCR, TCRdb re-called the multiplex PCR reads, giving one row per CDR3 protein. Here the sample spans around 270,000 distinct CDR3 sequences, roughly 19% being singletons. Sequencing was performed on blood. The receptors were gathered from a man aged 50 to 59 with Graves' ophthalmopathy. The CDR3 runs from the conserved cysteine through the conserved F or W. Fields, in order: V gene, J gene, clone size, D gene, CDR3 DNA, CDR3 protein. The D gene is left open where the match is weak. Where a row states a size, it is once, few, many or the class of an expanded clone; other rows omit it.

>TRBV3-1|TRBJ2-3|.|.
TGTGGCAGCAGATCATGGGGGGAATCCACAGATACGCAGTATTTT
CGSRSWGESTDTQYF
>TRBV29-1|TRBJ2-5|few|.
TGCAGCGTTGGAACGGGAGAGACCCAGTACTTC
CSVGTGETQYF
>TRBV3-1|TRBJ2-7|.|TRBD2
TGTGCCAGCAGCAGAACTAGCGGGAGGTACGAGCAGTACTTC
CASSRTSGRYEQYF
>TRBV5-1|TRBJ2-1|many|.
TGCGCCAGCGGATGGGGGGACGAGCAGTTCTTC
CASGWGDEQFF
>TRBV6-2/TRBV6-3|TRBJ2-7|.|TRBD1
TGTGCCAGCAATTACTATACGGGACAGTCCTACGAGCAGTACTTC
CASNYYTGQSYEQYF
>TRBV11-2|TRBJ2-3|.|TRBD2
TGTGCCAGCAGCTTAATGACCCAGCGGGAGGTGACCACAGATACGCAGTATTTT
CASSLMTQREVTTDTQYF
>TRBV28|TRBJ1-6|many|.
TGTGCCAGCAACCCGGCCGGGGGACGAAATTCACCCCTCCACTTT
CASNPAGGRNSPLHF
>TRBV12-3/TRBV12-4|TRBJ2-3|many|TRBD2
TGTGCCAGCAGTCGACAGGGCACTAGCGGGATTCGCACAGATACGCAGTATTTT
CASSRQGTSGIRTDTQYF
>TRBV5-6|TRBJ2-3|.|.
TGTGCCAGCAGCTGGGGTCTCAGGGGTGGATTGGATACGCAGTATTTT
CASSWGLRGGLDTQYF
>TRBV5-8|TRBJ2-1|many|.
TGTGCCAGCAGCTTGGGACTAGAGCAGTTCTTC
CASSLGLEQFF
>TRBV2|TRBJ2-5|few|.
TGTGCCAGCAGTCTTAACAGGCAGGAAGAGACCCAGTACTTC
CASSLNRQEETQYF
>TRBV11-2|TRBJ2-1|.|TRBD2
TGTGCCAGCAGCTCCTCAGATAGCGGGAGTCCCTACAATGAGCAGTTCTTC
CASSSSDSGSPYNEQFF
>TRBV13|TRBJ1-6|many|TRBD1
TGTGCCAGCAGCTTAGGCCTCGGGACAGGGGATAATTCACCCCTCCACTTT
CASSLGLGTGDNSPLHF
>TRBV6-1|TRBJ2-1|.|TRBD1
TGTGCCAGCAGTGACGGACAGGGTCCGGGACAGGGCTACAATGAGCAGTTCTTC
CASSDGQGPGQGYNEQFF
>TRBV29-1|TRBJ2-2|.|.
TGCAGCGTCGCGCCTCAAGCGAACACCGGGGAGCTGTTTTTT
CSVAPQANTGELFF
>TRBV20-1|TRBJ1-3|few|.
TGCAGTGCTAGAGATCCGGGCCGTCGTGGAAACACCATATATTTT
CSARDPGRRGNTIYF
>TRBV29-1|TRBJ2-1|many|.
TGCAGCGTTGATGGAGGCAGGTCTTTTGAGCAGTTCTTC
CSVDGGRSFEQFF
>TRBV3-1|TRBJ2-7|few|.
TGTGCCAGCAGCCAGAGCGGGTGGGCCTACGAGCAGTACTTC
CASSQSGWAYEQYF
>TRBV7-3|TRBJ2-1|.|.
TGTGCCAGCAGCCTTGGACAGGGAGGGCGGAGCTCCTACAATGAGCAGTTCTTC
CASSLGQGGRSSYNEQFF
>TRBV6-1|TRBJ1-5|many|.
TGTGCCAGCAGTGAACATCCGCCCCAGCATTTT
CASSEHPPQHF
>TRBV24-1|TRBJ2-1|many|TRBD2
TGTGCCACCAGTGATTTCGGGCTAGCGGGAGAGAACAATGAGCAGTTCTTC
CATSDFGLAGENNEQFF
>TRBV28|TRBJ2-7|many|.
TGTGCCACCAGGGCAGGGGCACCCTCCTACGAGCAGTACTTC
CATRAGAPSYEQYF
>TRBV20-1|TRBJ2-1|few|TRBD2
TGCAGTGCTAGAGAGGGCGGGAGGGAGCAGTTCTTC
CSAREGGREQFF
>TRBV19|TRBJ2-3|many|.
TGTGCCAGTACTCAACAGGGAGCTGTCACAGATACGCAGTATTTT
CASTQQGAVTDTQYF
>TRBV4-1|TRBJ1-4|.|.
TGTGCCAGCAGCCAAGTAGGAGACGGACTACTTAATGAAAAACTGTTTTTT
CASSQVGDGLLNEKLFF
>TRBV20-1|TRBJ2-1|many|.
TGCAGTGCTAGGGACCCGACCAGGGGACACTCCTACAATGAGCAGTTCTTC
CSARDPTRGHSYNEQFF
>TRBV6-1|TRBJ1-1|.|.
TGTGCCAGCGGGGACCTCGGCACTGAAGCTTTCTTT
CASGDLGTEAFF
>TRBV19|TRBJ1-1|.|TRBD1
TGTGCCAGCCGGGGGACAGTAGGCGTTCAACGGAACACTGAAGCTTTCTTT
CASRGTVGVQRNTEAFF
>TRBV6-1|TRBJ2-7|many|.
TGTGCCAGCAATTTGGGGGGATACGAGCAGTACTTC
CASNLGGYEQYF
>TRBV20-1|TRBJ1-1|many|.
TGCAGTGCCAAACTGACACCGAACACTGAAGCTTTCTTT
CSAKLTPNTEAFF
>TRBV6-1|TRBJ1-1|.|.
TGTGCCAGCAGCGCCACAGAGAACACTGAAGCTTTCTTT
CASSATENTEAFF
>TRBV28|TRBJ2-1|.|TRBD2
TGTGCCAGCACTCTGGGGGGGAGCTCCTACAATGAGCAGTTCTTC
CASTLGGSSYNEQFF
>TRBV19|TRBJ2-5|.|.
TGTGCCAGTAGTATACAGGGGGGCCAAGAGACCCAGTACTTC
CASSIQGGQETQYF
>TRBV20-1|TRBJ1-1|many|.
TGCAGTGCCCTCACCGGGGGGCCGGACACTGAAGCTTTCTTT
CSALTGGPDTEAFF
>TRBV5-1|TRBJ1-1|many|.
TGCGCCAGCAGCTTGCGGGAGAACACTGAAGCTTTCTTT
CASSLRENTEAFF
>TRBV7-9|TRBJ1-5|few|.
TGTGCCAGCAGCCCCCCAGGGCCACTACATCAGCCCCAGCATTTT
CASSPPGPLHQPQHF
>TRBV9|TRBJ2-1|many|TRBD2
TGTGCCAGCAGCATTAGCGGGGGTCGCTACAATGAGCAGTTCTTC
CASSISGGRYNEQFF
>TRBV28|TRBJ1-2|.|.
TGTGCCAGCAGTTTATCGCCAGGGTCTGGCTACACCTTC
CASSLSPGSGYTF
>TRBV28|TRBJ1-1|many|.
TGTGCCAGCAGTTTACGCAGCCAGAACACTGAAGCTTTCTTT
CASSLRSQNTEAFF
>TRBV11-2|TRBJ2-1|many|TRBD2
TGTGCCAGCAGGTCTAGCGGGAATGGTGAGCAGTTCTTC
CASRSSGNGEQFF
>TRBV2|TRBJ2-2|.|TRBD1
TGTGCCAGCAGTGAATGGGGGACAGGGGCGAACACCGGGGAGCTGTTTTTT
CASSEWGTGANTGELFF
>TRBV4-2|TRBJ1-1|many|.
TGTGCCAGCGGTAGGGATTTTGGGATGAACACTGAAGCTTTCTTT
CASGRDFGMNTEAFF
>TRBV29-1|TRBJ1-1|many|.
TGCAGCGTTCTGCCGTCCGGGGGATGGAGCACTGAAGCTTTCTTT
CSVLPSGGWSTEAFF
>TRBV20-1|TRBJ1-5|.|.
TGCAGTGCTAGTGGACGAACCATGGGCAGCAATCAGCCCCAGCATTTT
CSASGRTMGSNQPQHF
>TRBV9|TRBJ2-3|many|.
TGTGCCAGCAGCGTAGTCTCAGACATACGCACAGATACGCAGTATTTT
CASSVVSDIRTDTQYF
>TRBV6-1|TRBJ1-6|few|.
TGTGCCAGCAGTTCGGGGCCGTATAATTCACCCCTCCACTTT
CASSSGPYNSPLHF
>TRBV19|TRBJ1-6|once|TRBD1
TGTGCCAGTAGGCGCGAAGGACAGGTCCCCTCGAGGTCACCCCTCCACTTT
CASRREGQVPSRSPLHF
>TRBV12-3/TRBV12-4|TRBJ2-7|.|.
TGTGCCAGCAGCCGCCAGGTAGGTACATCCTACGAGCAGTACTTC
CASSRQVGTSYEQYF
>TRBV6-1|TRBJ1-4|.|TRBD1
TGTGCCAGCAGTCACAACAGGGGCCTTAATGAAAAACTGTTTTTT
CASSHNRGLNEKLFF
>TRBV28|TRBJ2-7|many|.
TGTGCCAGCAGTTTTGGGCCCTACGAGCAGTACTTC
CASSFGPYEQYF
>TRBV4-1|TRBJ1-5|few|.
TGCGCCAGCAGCAACCACGGGCCGAGACAGCCCCAGCATTTT
CASSNHGPRQPQHF
>TRBV5-1|TRBJ2-7|few|TRBD2
TGCGCCAGCAGCTGGGGGGGGGAGGTCCCCTACGAGCAGTACTTC
CASSWGGEVPYEQYF
>TRBV20-1|TRBJ2-1|.|.
TGCAGTGCTTCTAGGCAGGGGAGGGGGAATGAGCAGCTCTTC
CSASRQGRGNEQLF
>TRBV11-2|TRBJ2-7|.|.
TGTGCCAGCAGCTTCGGATTGTTAGGTCCCTACGAGCAGTACTTC
CASSFGLLGPYEQYF
>TRBV11-2|TRBJ1-1|.|.
TGTGCCAGCAGCCCAGGGCGTTTGAACACTGAAGCTTTCTTT
CASSPGRLNTEAFF
>TRBV27|TRBJ2-1|few|.
TGTGCCAGCAACCTCCTCCCGAGCTCCTACAATGAGCAGTTCTTC
CASNLLPSSYNEQFF
>TRBV28|TRBJ2-7|few|TRBD2
TGTGCCAGCACCGTATCTAGCGGGAGTGGTGGCAACGAGCAGTACTTC
CASTVSSGSGGNEQYF
>TRBV7-2|TRBJ1-1|many|.
TGTGCCAGCAGCTTAGGAGGGAAAATGAACACTGAAGCTTTCTTT
CASSLGGKMNTEAFF
>TRBV7-3|TRBJ2-7|many|.
TGTGCCAGCAGCCAACTAGGGGCGGTGCAGTACTTC
CASSQLGAVQYF
>TRBV18|TRBJ1-5|few|.
TGTGCCAGCTCGACCACCGCAAATCAGCCCCAGCATTTT
CASSTTANQPQHF